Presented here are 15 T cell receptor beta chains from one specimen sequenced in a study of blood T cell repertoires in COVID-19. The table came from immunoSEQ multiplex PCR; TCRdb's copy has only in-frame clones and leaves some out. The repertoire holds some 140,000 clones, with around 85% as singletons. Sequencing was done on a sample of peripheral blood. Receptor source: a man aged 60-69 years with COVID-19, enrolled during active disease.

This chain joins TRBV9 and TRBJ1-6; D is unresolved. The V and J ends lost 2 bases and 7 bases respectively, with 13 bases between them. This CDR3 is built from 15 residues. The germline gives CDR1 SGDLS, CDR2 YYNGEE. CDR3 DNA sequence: TGTGCCAGCAGCGTCTCAGAGCTAGAAAATTCACCCCTCCACTTT. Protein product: CASSVSELENSPLHF.

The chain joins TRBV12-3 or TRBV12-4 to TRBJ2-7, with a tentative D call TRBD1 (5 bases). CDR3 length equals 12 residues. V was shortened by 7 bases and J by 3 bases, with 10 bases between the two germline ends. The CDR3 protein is CASNGQNYEQYF. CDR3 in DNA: TGTGCCAGCAATGGACAAAACTACGAGCAGTACTTC.

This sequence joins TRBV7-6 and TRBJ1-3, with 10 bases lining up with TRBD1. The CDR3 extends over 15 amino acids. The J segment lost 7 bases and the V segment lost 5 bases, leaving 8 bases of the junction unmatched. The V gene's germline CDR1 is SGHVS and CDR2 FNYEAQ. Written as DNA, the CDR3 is TGTGCCAGCAGCACGACAGGGGGCCGAGGGAACACCATATATTTT. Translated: CASSTTGGRGNTIYF.

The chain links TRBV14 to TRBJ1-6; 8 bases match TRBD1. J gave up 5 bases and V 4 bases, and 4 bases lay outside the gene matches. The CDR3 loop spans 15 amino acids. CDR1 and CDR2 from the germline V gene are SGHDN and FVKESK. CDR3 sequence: CASSPWTGNNSPLHF. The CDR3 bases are TGTGCCAGCAGCCCATGGACAGGGAATAATTCACCCCTCCACTTT. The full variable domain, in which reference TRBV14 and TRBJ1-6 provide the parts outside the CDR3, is EAGVTQFPSHSVIEKGQTVTLRCDPISGHDNLYWYRRVMGKEIKFLLHFVKESKQDESGMPNNRFLAERTGGTYSTLKVQPAELEDSGVYFCASSPWTGNNSPLHFGNGTRLTVT.

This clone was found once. The CDR3 protein is CASSKTRSSGNTIYF. CDR3 coding DNA: TGTGCCAGTAGTAAGACACGTAGCTCTGGAAACACCATATATTTT. The gene calls are TRBV19 and TRBJ1-3; no clear D. CDR1 and CDR2 (germline): LNHDA, SQIVND (reference sequence). V was cut by 4 bases and J by 0 bases, with 10 bases left in between. The CDR3 spans 15 residues.

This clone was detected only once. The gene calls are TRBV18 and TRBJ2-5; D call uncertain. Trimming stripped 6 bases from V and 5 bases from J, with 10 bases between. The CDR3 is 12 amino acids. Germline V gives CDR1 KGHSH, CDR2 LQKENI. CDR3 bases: TGTGCCAGCTCCCCGAGCCGGGAGACCCAGTACTTC. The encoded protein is CASSPSRETQYF.

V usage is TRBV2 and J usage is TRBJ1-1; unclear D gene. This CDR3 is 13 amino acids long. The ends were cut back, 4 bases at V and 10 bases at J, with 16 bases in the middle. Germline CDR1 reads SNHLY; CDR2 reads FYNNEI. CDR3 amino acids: CASSGLAGGSAFF. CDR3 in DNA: TGTGCCAGCAGTGGCTTGGCAGGAGGTTCAGCTTTCTTT.

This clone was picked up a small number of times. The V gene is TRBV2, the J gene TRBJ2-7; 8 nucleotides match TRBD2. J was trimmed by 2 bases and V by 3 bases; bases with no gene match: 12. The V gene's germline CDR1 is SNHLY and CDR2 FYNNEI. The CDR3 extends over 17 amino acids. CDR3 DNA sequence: TGTGCCAGCAGTGATTGGGCGGGGGGCACTCCAACCTACGAGCAGTACTTC. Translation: CASSDWAGGTPTYEQYF.

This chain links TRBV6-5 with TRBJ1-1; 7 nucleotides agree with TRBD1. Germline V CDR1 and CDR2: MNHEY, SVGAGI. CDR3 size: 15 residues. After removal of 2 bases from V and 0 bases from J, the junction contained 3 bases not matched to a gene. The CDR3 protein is CASSYTGQVNTEAFF. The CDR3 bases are TGTGCCAGCAGTTACACCGGACAGGTGAACACTGAAGCTTTCTTT.

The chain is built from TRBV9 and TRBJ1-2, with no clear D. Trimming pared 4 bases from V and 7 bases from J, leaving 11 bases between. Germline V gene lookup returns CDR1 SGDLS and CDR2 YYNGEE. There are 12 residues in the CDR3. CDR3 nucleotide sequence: TGTGCCAGCAGCAAAGCAAATGGTGGCTACACCTTC. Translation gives CASSKANGGYTF.

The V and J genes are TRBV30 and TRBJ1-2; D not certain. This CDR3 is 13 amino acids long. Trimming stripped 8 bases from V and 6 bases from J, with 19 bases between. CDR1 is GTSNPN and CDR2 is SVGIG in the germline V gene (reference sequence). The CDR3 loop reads CARTHSPRNGYTF. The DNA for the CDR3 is TGTGCCAGAACCCACTCCCCGCGGAATGGCTACACCTTC.

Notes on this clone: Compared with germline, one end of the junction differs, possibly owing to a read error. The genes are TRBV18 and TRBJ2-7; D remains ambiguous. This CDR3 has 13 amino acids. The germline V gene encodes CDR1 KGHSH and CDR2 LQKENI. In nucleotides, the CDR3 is TGTGCCAGCTCATCACCTATTACCTACGAGCAGTACTTC. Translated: CASSSPITYEQYF.

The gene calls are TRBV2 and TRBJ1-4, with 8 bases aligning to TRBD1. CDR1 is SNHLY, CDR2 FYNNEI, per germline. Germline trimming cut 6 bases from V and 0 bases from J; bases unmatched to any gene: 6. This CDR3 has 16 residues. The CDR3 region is CASRRDRTATNEKLFF. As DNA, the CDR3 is TGTGCCAGCAGGAGGGACAGGACGGCAACTAATGAAAAACTGTTTTTT.

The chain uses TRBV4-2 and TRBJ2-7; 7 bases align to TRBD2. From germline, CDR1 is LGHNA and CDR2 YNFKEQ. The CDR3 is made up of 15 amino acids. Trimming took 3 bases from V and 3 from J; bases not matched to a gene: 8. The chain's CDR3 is CASSQSAGSFYEQYF. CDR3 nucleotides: TGTGCCAGCAGCCAGTCAGCGGGGAGTTTCTACGAGCAGTACTTC.

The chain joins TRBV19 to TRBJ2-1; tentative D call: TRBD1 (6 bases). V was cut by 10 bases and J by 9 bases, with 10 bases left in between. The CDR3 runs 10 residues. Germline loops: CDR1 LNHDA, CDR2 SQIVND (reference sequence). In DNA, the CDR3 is TGTGCCACCGGACAGAGTGAGCAGTTCTTC. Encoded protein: CATGQSEQFF.